Listed below are T cell receptor beta chains from one sample, sequenced in a study of T cells in Graves' hyperthyroidism and ophthalmopathy. TCRdb passed the multiplex PCR reads through MiXCR, listing each CDR3 protein once. Of under 450,000 distinct CDR3 sequences listed, around 14% are singletons. The sequenced sample consisted of blood. The receptor source for this set is a woman under 30 with Graves' hyperthyroidism. Both conserved end residues are part of each CDR3. The D gene is left open where the match is weak. The size entry is marked missing in some rows and otherwise reads once, few, many or a size class.

j_call: TRBJ2-3; clone_size: many; d_call: .; cdr3_length: 13; v_call: TRBV18; cdr3_nt: TGTGCCAGCTCACCAACCCTGGGAGATACGCAGTATTTT; cdr3_aa: CASSPTLGDTQYF
j_call: TRBJ1-2; clone_size: .; d_call: .; cdr3_length: 17; v_call: TRBV6-1; cdr3_nt: TGTGCCAGCAGTGCAAGGCCCCGGGCGCAGCAGATGTATGGCTACACCTTC; cdr3_aa: CASSARPRAQQMYGYTF
j_call: TRBJ2-3; clone_size: .; d_call: .; cdr3_length: 18; v_call: TRBV6-5; cdr3_nt: TGTGCCAGCAGTTACGGCCTAGGAAGTTTGCGCCACACAGATACGCAGTATTTT; cdr3_aa: CASSYGLGSLRHTDTQYF
j_call: TRBJ1-3; clone_size: .; d_call: TRBD1; cdr3_length: 13; v_call: TRBV9; cdr3_nt: TGTGCCAGCGGGACAGGGGACCGAAACACCATATATTTT; cdr3_aa: CASGTGDRNTIYF
j_call: TRBJ2-7; clone_size: many; d_call: .; cdr3_length: 16; v_call: TRBV7-8; cdr3_nt: TGTGCCAGCAGCTCCTTCCAGGCATCCTGGGGGTACGAGCAGTACTTC; cdr3_aa: CASSSFQASWGYEQYF
j_call: TRBJ1-5; clone_size: .; d_call: .; cdr3_length: 14; v_call: TRBV18; cdr3_nt: TGTGCCAGCTCACCTCAGAAGAGCAATCAGCCCCAGCGTTTT; cdr3_aa: CASSPQKSNQPQRF
j_call: TRBJ2-1; clone_size: many; d_call: .; cdr3_length: 13; v_call: TRBV7-9; cdr3_nt: TGTGCCAGCAGCTTAGTCCCATCTCCTGAGCAGTTCTTC; cdr3_aa: CASSLVPSPEQFF
j_call: TRBJ1-2; clone_size: .; d_call: .; cdr3_length: 13; v_call: TRBV20-1; cdr3_nt: TGCAGTGCTAGCTTGGGAGTAAACTATGGCTACACCTTC; cdr3_aa: CSASLGVNYGYTF
j_call: TRBJ1-2; clone_size: many; d_call: .; cdr3_length: 13; v_call: TRBV6-1; cdr3_nt: TGTGCCAGCAGTCCCGTGGGTTCCTATGGCTACACCTTC; cdr3_aa: CASSPVGSYGYTF
j_call: TRBJ2-3; clone_size: .; d_call: TRBD2; cdr3_length: 15; v_call: TRBV6-4; cdr3_nt: TGTGCCAGCAGTGACTCCAGCGGGGTCACAGATACGCAGTATTTT; cdr3_aa: CASSDSSGVTDTQYF
j_call: TRBJ2-3; clone_size: .; d_call: TRBD2; cdr3_length: 17; v_call: TRBV25-1; cdr3_nt: TGTCCCAGCAGTTCTAGACTAGCGGGGGATACGGGGGATACGCAGTATTTT; cdr3_aa: CPSSSRLAGDTGDTQYF
j_call: TRBJ1-2; clone_size: .; d_call: .; cdr3_length: 15; v_call: TRBV9; cdr3_nt: TGTGCCAGCAGCGTAGCCGGGGTAACCAACTATGGCTACACCTTC; cdr3_aa: CASSVAGVTNYGYTF
j_call: TRBJ1-1; clone_size: few; d_call: .; cdr3_length: 15; v_call: TRBV12-3/TRBV12-4; cdr3_nt: TGTGCCAGCAGACTCCTTACAGGGCCCAACACTGAAGCTTTCTTT; cdr3_aa: CASRLLTGPNTEAFF
j_call: TRBJ2-7; clone_size: few; d_call: .; cdr3_length: 14; v_call: TRBV28; cdr3_nt: TGTGCCAGCAGTTCAGGACAGAGACACTACGAGCAGTACTTC; cdr3_aa: CASSSGQRHYEQYF
j_call: TRBJ2-2; clone_size: .; d_call: .; cdr3_length: 15; v_call: TRBV7-3; cdr3_nt: TGTGCCAGCAGGCTAAGACAGGATAACGCCGGGGAGCTGTTTTTT; cdr3_aa: CASRLRQDNAGELFF
j_call: TRBJ1-1; clone_size: few; d_call: .; cdr3_length: 10; v_call: TRBV7-9; cdr3_nt: TGTGCCAGCAGCTCCGGACAGTTAGTCTTT; cdr3_aa: CASSSGQLVF
j_call: TRBJ2-7; clone_size: .; d_call: TRBD2; cdr3_length: 17; v_call: TRBV20-1; cdr3_nt: TGCAGTGCTAGAGATGGGATGACTAGCGGGGGCACCTACGAGCAGTACTTC; cdr3_aa: CSARDGMTSGGTYEQYF
j_call: TRBJ2-1; clone_size: many; d_call: .; cdr3_length: 15; v_call: TRBV5-4; cdr3_nt: TGTGCCAGCAGCTTCGGGCCTAGCTCCACCAATGAGCAGTTCTTC; cdr3_aa: CASSFGPSSTNEQFF
j_call: TRBJ2-7; clone_size: many; d_call: .; cdr3_length: 12; v_call: TRBV20-1; cdr3_nt: TGCAGTGCTGACCCCTCCGGGTACGAGCAGTACTTC; cdr3_aa: CSADPSGYEQYF
j_call: TRBJ2-7; clone_size: few; d_call: .; cdr3_length: 12; v_call: TRBV20-1; cdr3_nt: TGCAGTGCTATTACCCACCTCCACGAGCAGTACTTC; cdr3_aa: CSAITHLHEQYF
j_call: TRBJ1-5; clone_size: .; d_call: .; cdr3_length: 13; v_call: TRBV6-2/TRBV6-3; cdr3_nt: TGTGCCAGCGCCCTGCGTCTTGGGCAGCCCCAGCATTTT; cdr3_aa: CASALRLGQPQHF
j_call: TRBJ2-2; clone_size: .; d_call: .; cdr3_length: 16; v_call: TRBV6-4; cdr3_nt: TGTGCCAGCAGTGACCCCACCGAGGGGGATGGCGGGGAGCTGTTTTTT; cdr3_aa: CASSDPTEGDGGELFF
j_call: TRBJ1-2; clone_size: many; d_call: TRBD1; cdr3_length: 18; v_call: TRBV7-2; cdr3_nt: TGTGCCAGCAGCTTAGATGCCCCCGGACAGGGTTCGGGCTATGGCTACACCTTC; cdr3_aa: CASSLDAPGQGSGYGYTF
j_call: TRBJ2-1; clone_size: .; d_call: TRBD2; cdr3_length: 14; v_call: TRBV7-8; cdr3_nt: TGTGCCAGCAGCTTAGCTTCTAGCGGGGGGGAGCAGTTCTTC; cdr3_aa: CASSLASSGGEQFF
j_call: TRBJ1-1; clone_size: many; d_call: .; cdr3_length: 15; v_call: TRBV28; cdr3_nt: TGTGCCAGCACAACAGGACAACCAGGTGGCACTGAAGCTTTCTTT; cdr3_aa: CASTTGQPGGTEAFF
j_call: TRBJ2-2; clone_size: many; d_call: TRBD2; cdr3_length: 17; v_call: TRBV3-1; cdr3_nt: TGTGCCAGCAGCCAAGATAGCGGGAGGGCCGGCGCCGGGGAGCTGTTTTTT; cdr3_aa: CASSQDSGRAGAGELFF
j_call: TRBJ1-6; clone_size: .; d_call: .; cdr3_length: 17; v_call: TRBV7-9; cdr3_nt: TGTGCCAGCAGCTTACTTTCCGGGTTCACCTATAATTCACCCCTCCACTTT; cdr3_aa: CASSLLSGFTYNSPLHF
j_call: TRBJ1-5; clone_size: many; d_call: .; cdr3_length: 15; v_call: TRBV18; cdr3_nt: TGTGCCAGCTCATCGGGGGATTCCGGCAATCAGCCCCAGCATTTT; cdr3_aa: CASSSGDSGNQPQHF
j_call: TRBJ1-5; clone_size: .; d_call: TRBD1; cdr3_length: 17; v_call: TRBV6-1; cdr3_nt: TGTGCCAGCAGCCTGGACAGGGGTGCCCACCACGGTCAGCCCCAGCATTTT; cdr3_aa: CASSLDRGAHHGQPQHF
j_call: TRBJ1-1; clone_size: .; d_call: TRBD1; cdr3_length: 16; v_call: TRBV11-2; cdr3_nt: TGTGCCAGCAGCTTAGGGACAGGGGTACGGAACACTGAAGCTTTCTTT; cdr3_aa: CASSLGTGVRNTEAFF